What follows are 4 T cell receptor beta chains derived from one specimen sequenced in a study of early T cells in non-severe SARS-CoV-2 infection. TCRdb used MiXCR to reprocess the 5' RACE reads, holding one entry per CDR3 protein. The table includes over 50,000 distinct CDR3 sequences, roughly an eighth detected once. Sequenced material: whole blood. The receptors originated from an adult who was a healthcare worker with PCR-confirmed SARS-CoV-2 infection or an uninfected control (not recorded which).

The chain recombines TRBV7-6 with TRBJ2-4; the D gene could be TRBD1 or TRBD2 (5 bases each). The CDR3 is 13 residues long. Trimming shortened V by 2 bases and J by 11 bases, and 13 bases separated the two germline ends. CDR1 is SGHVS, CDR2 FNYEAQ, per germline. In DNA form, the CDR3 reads TGTGCCAGCAGCTTAATCCAGGGAGAGCTTCAGTACTTC. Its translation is CASSLIQGELQYF.

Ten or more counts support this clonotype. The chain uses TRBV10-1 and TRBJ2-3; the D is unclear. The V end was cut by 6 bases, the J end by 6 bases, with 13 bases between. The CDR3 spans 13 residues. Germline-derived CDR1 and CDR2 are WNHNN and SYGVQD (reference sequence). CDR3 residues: CASSPNPGDTQYF. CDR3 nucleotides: TGCGCCAGCAGCCCTAACCCCGGGGATACGCAGTATTTT.

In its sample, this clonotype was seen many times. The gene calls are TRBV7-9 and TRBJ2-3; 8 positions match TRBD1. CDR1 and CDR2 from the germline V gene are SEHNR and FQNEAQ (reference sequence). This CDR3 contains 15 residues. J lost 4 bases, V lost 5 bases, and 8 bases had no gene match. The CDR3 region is CASSTGDRYPDTQYF. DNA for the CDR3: TGTGCCAGCAGCACCGGGGACAGGTACCCAGATACGCAGTATTTT.

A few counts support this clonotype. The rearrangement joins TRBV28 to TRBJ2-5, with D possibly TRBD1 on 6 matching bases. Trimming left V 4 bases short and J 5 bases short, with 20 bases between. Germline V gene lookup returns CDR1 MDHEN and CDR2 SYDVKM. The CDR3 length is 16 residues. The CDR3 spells CASSSRVRDTKETQYF. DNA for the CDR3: TGTGCCAGCAGTTCCCGTGTCCGGGACACCAAGGAGACCCAGTACTTC.